This T cell receptor beta chain was recovered during a study of beta chain features in type 1 diabetes. The study, taken as a whole, reports: The VDJ junctions of type 1 diabetes patients carried fewer insertions and more deletions. Among patients with Type 1 diabetes, TCRB CDR3s were moderately but significantly shorter in every one of the four CD4+ subsets.

The authors reverse transcribed all of the isolated RNA, so sequencing captured expressed TCRB transcripts. There were 3.5 million or so reads on average in the naive, central memory and regulatory T cell samples. Here immunoSEQ multiplex PCR was the method, and the copy in TCRdb shows in-frame clones only, minus some. Here the sample spans about 660,000 clones, over 12% being singletons. The CDR3 loop spans 12 amino acids. In germline, CDR1 is SGHDT, CDR2 YYEEEE. The V end was cut by 5 bases, the J end by 1 base, with 1 base between. Staining for CD45RO/CCR7/CD25/CD127/CD95/CD27 allowed sorting of CD4+ naive, central memory, regulatory and stem cell-like memory cells. The table lists this clone with a count of one. The antigen is unknown. Other DNA sequences within the sample encode an identical CDR3.

The sample was naive CD4+ T cells from blood. The chain is built from TRBV5-6 and TRBJ2-6; D unresolved. This clonotype originated in a man aged 18 to 30 with type 1 diabetes. The CDR3 bases are TGTGCCAGCAGATCTGGGGCCAACGTCCTGACTTTC. Its protein is CASRSGANVLTF.